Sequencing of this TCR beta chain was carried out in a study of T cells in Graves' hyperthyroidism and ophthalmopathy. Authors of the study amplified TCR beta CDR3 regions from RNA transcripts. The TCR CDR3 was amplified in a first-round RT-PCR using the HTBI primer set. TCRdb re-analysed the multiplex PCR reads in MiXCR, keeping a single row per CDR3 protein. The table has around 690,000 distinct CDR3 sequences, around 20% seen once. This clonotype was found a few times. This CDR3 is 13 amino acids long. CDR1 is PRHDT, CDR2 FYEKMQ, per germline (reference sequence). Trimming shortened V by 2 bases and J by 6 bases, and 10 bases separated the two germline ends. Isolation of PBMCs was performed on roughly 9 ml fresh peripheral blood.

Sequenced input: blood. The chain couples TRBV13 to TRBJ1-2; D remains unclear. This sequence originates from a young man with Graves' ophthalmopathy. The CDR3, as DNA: TGTGCCAGCAGCTTACCGTCCCGTGATGGCTACACCTTC. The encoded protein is CASSLPSRDGYTF. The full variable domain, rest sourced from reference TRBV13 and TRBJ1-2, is AAGVIQSPRHLIKEKRETATLKCYPIPRHDTVYWYQQGPGQDPQFLISFYEKMQSDKGSIPDRFSAQQFSDYHSELNMSSLELGDSALYFCASSLPSRDGYTFGSGTRLTVV.